The 30 T cell receptor beta chains in this list originate from one sample, sequenced in a study of blood T cell repertoires in COVID-19. Using immunoSEQ multiplex PCR, the repertoire was profiled, and TCRdb retains in-frame clones only, with some absent. The table shows some 150,000 clones, with around four fifths occurring only once. Source material: PBMCs or T cells enriched from blood (not recorded which). The receptors come from a woman between 40 and 50 years old who had recovered from COVID-19.

This chain uses TRBV9 with TRBJ2-3; 12 positions match TRBD2. The CDR3 runs 21 residues. Trimming took 3 bases from V and 4 from J; bases not matched to a gene: 21. CDR1 and CDR2 from the germline V gene are SGDLS and YYNGEE. The CDR3, as DNA: TGTGCCAGCAGCGCCGACAGACCGGGACTAGCGGGCAGGGGAGAGGCAGATACGCAGTATTTT. Translating gives CASSADRPGLAGRGEADTQYF.

This chain connects TRBV2 to TRBJ2-3; tentative D call: TRBD1 (5 bases). The CDR3 is made up of 14 amino acids. The V gene's germline CDR1 is SNHLY and CDR2 FYNNEI. The V gene lost 7 bases and the J gene lost 0 bases, with 11 bases spanning the gap. The CDR3 loop is CASTRGASTDTQYF. CDR3 sequence (DNA): TGTGCCAGCACTAGGGGCGCTAGCACAGATACGCAGTATTTT.

The chain recombines TRBV28 with TRBJ1-2; 7 bases are a match to TRBD1. Germline V CDR1 and CDR2: MDHEN, SYDVKM. V gave up 5 bases and J gave up 6 bases; unmatched junction bases: 15. The CDR3 has 16 residues. The DNA for the CDR3 is TGTGCCAGCAGTACCTCCGGGACAGACTTACGGCATGGCTACACCTTC. Translated, it gives CASSTSGTDLRHGYTF.

The chain uses TRBV6-2 or TRBV6-3 and TRBJ2-4; 15 bases match TRBD2. The CDR3 is 16 amino acids. V lost 6 bases and J lost 9; bases outside the gene matches: 9. Germline V CDR1 and CDR2: MNHEY, SVGEGT. The chain's CDR3 is CASSWTSGRGGGIQYF. The CDR3 bases are TGTGCCAGCAGCTGGACTAGCGGGAGGGGCGGGGGCATTCAGTACTTC.

The CDR3 reads CASSIGPRAPPGPQHF. DNA of the CDR3: TGTGCCAGTAGTATAGGTCCCAGGGCCCCGCCGGGGCCCCAGCATTTT. This chain links TRBV19 with TRBJ1-5; a weak D match, TRBD1 (5 bases). This CDR3 spans 16 amino acids. Germline assignment: CDR1 LNHDA and CDR2 SQIVND (reference sequence). Trimming removed 1 base from V and 9 bases from J, with 19 bases in between.

In its sample, this clone was seen once. V is TRBV24-1 and J is TRBJ2-7; TRBD2 aligns across 8 bases. Germline CDR1 and CDR2: KGHDR and SFDVKD. The ends lost 4 bases at V and 0 bases at J; junction bases unmatched: 7. CDR3 length: 16 amino acids. In nucleotides, the CDR3 is TGTGCCACCAGTGACCATACTAGCGGCAGCTCCTACGAGCAGTACTTC. This gives the protein CATSDHTSGSSYEQYF.

The chain combines TRBV19 with TRBJ2-1; 13 positions agree with TRBD2. This CDR3 spans 16 amino acids. Trimming at V came to 7 bases and at J to 7 bases, leaving 10 bases not matched to a gene. Germline CDR1 LNHDA, CDR2 SQIVND (reference sequence). The CDR3 DNA is TGTGCCAGTACTCCAATTGGACTAGCGGGAGTTAATGAGCAGTTCTTC. It translates to CASTPIGLAGVNEQFF.

This clone was counted a single time. This chain links TRBV5-6 with TRBJ1-1; tentative D call: TRBD1 (6 bases). The germline V gene encodes CDR1 SGHDT and CDR2 YYEEEE. This CDR3 contains 15 residues. V lost 6 bases, J lost 1 base, and 16 bases lay in between. The CDR3 region has the DNA TGTGCCAGCATTGCTCTCAGGGGAGCGAACACTGAAGCTTTCTTT. It encodes CASIALRGANTEAFF.

This chain joins TRBV20-1 and TRBJ1-2; tentatively, D is TRBD1 (5 bases). The V and J ends lost 3 bases and 0 bases respectively, with 11 bases between them. CDR3 length: 14 residues. Looked up from germline, CDR1 is DFQATT and CDR2 is SNEGSKA (reference sequence). The CDR3 DNA reads as TGCAGTGCTAGTGCAGGGAATACTAACTATGGCTACACCTTC. This codes for CSASAGNTNYGYTF.

The chain carries TRBV14 and TRBJ1-1; no firm D call. Trimming cost V 4 bases and J 4 bases, with 7 bases left between them. The CDR3 sequence is 12 residues long. CDR1 SGHDN and CDR2 FVKESK come from the germline V gene. CDR3 coding DNA: TGTGCCAGCAGCCCGGGTCTCACTGAAGCTTTCTTT. It yields the protein CASSPGLTEAFF.

This clone was seen once. This chain connects TRBV4-1 to TRBJ2-5; the match to TRBD2 covers 8 bases. CDR3 size: 15 residues. Germline CDR1 is MGHRA and CDR2 is YSYEKL. Germline trimming cut 2 bases from V and 2 bases from J; bases unmatched to any gene: 4. CDR3 sequence reads: CASSQLAGNQETQYF. Written as DNA, the CDR3 is TGCGCCAGCAGCCAATTAGCGGGGAATCAAGAGACCCAGTACTTC.

The chain joins TRBV4-1 to TRBJ2-1; 14 bases are shared with TRBD2. CDR1 is MGHRA and CDR2 is YSYEKL in the germline V gene. The CDR3 spans 17 residues. The junction had 3 bases not matched to a gene; V was cut back by 1 base and J by 4 bases. The CDR3 is CASSQATSGGAYNEQFF. CDR3 nucleotides: TGCGCCAGCAGCCAAGCGACTAGCGGGGGGGCGTACAATGAGCAGTTCTTC.

This clone has a single count. This chain uses TRBV7-8 with TRBJ2-3; the D is unclear. The CDR3 runs 14 residues. The germline CDR1 and CDR2 sequences are SGHVS and FQNEAQ. Trimming removed 3 bases at V and 1 base at J, with 8 bases between. The CDR3 bases are TGTGCCAGCAGCTTGCTAACTCGCACAGATACGCAGTATTTT. Its translation is CASSLLTRTDTQYF.

CDR3: CSVADRGRGAETQYF. The CDR3 region has the DNA TGCAGCGTTGCTGACAGGGGAAGAGGCGCAGAGACCCAGTACTTC. The rearrangement uses TRBV29-1 and TRBJ2-5; TRBD1 matches at 8 bases. With V trimmed by 4 bases and J by 4 bases, 11 bases remained unmatched. Germline assignment: CDR1 SQVTM and CDR2 ANQGSEA. This CDR3 contains 15 residues.

The chain uses TRBV7-9 and TRBJ1-6; D is possibly TRBD1 (5 bases). The germline CDR1 and CDR2 sequences are SEHNR and FQNEAQ (reference sequence). Trimming left V 1 base short and J 14 bases short, with 15 bases between. The length of the CDR3 is 14 residues. CDR3: CASSLVTSGGALHF. The CDR3 nucleotides are TGTGCCAGCAGCTTAGTGACGTCTGGGGGGGCCCTCCACTTT.

As regards this clone: The junction and the germline gene differ at one end; a read error may be behind it. V gene TRBV7-9 combines with J gene TRBJ1-6; D ambiguous. The germline CDR1 and CDR2 sequences are SEHNR and FQNEAQ (reference sequence). The CDR3 is 13 amino acids. CDR3 sequence: CASSLSDNSPLHF. The CDR3 DNA sequence: TGTGCCAGCAGCCTCTCCGATAATTCACCCCTCCACTTT.

The chain employs TRBV21-1 and TRBJ2-1; no check of the table's D call, TRBD1, against the DNA was made. TRBV21-1 is classified as a pseudogene. CDR3 length: 14 residues. This CDR3 is CASTPGQGDNEQFF. The CDR3 DNA follows: TGTGCCAGCACCCCGGGACAGGGGGACAATGAGCAGTTCTTC.

The chain is built from TRBV10-3 and TRBJ1-2; 9 positions match TRBD1. The germline V gene has CDR1 ENHRY and CDR2 SYGVKD. V was pared by 7 bases and J by 6 bases, with 6 bases of the junction left unmatched. This CDR3 is built from 13 residues. The chain's CDR3 is CAITDGTGNGYTF. Here the CDR3 DNA reads TGTGCCATCACCGACGGGACAGGGAATGGCTACACCTTC.

The chain recombines TRBV30 with TRBJ2-1, with TRBD2 matching 14 bases. Per germline, CDR1 GTSNPN and CDR2 SVGIG (reference sequence). With 4 bases clipped from V and 4 bases from J, the junction kept 6 bases outside the gene matches. CDR3 size: 16 residues. This CDR3 is CAWTPGTSGSYNEQFF. The CDR3 coding sequence is TGTGCCTGGACCCCGGGGACTAGCGGGAGTTACAATGAGCAGTTCTTC.

Written as DNA, the CDR3 is TGTGCCAGCTGGCGGGTTTCGAACACTGAAGCTTTCTTT. Translating it yields CASWRVSNTEAFF. The chain links TRBV2 to TRBJ1-1; D gene uncertain. CDR1 is SNHLY and CDR2 is FYNNEI in the germline V gene. The CDR3 loop spans 13 amino acids. V lost 8 bases and J 1 base, leaving 11 bases between the germline ends. The entire variable domain, with the rest obtained from reference TRBV2 and TRBJ1-1, is as follows: EPEVTQTPSHQVTQMGQEVILRCVPISNHLYFYWYRQILGQKVEFLVSFYNNEISEKSEIFDDQFSVERPDGSNFTLKIRSTKLEDSAMYFCASWRVSNTEAFFGQGTRLTVV.

In DNA form, the CDR3 reads TGTGCCAGCAGTCCAGGGGGCAGTCAGGGCACCGGGGAGCTGTTTTTT. Its translation is CASSPGGSQGTGELFF. The chain uses TRBV11-3 and TRBJ2-2; 8 bases fit TRBD1. This CDR3 has 16 amino acids. The germline gives CDR1 SGHNT, CDR2 YENEEA. V shed 6 bases and J 4 bases; nucleotides not matched to a gene: 10.

The chain couples TRBV9 to TRBJ1-2; 11 positions agree with TRBD1. CDR1 and CDR2 (germline): SGDLS, YYNGEE. The CDR3 is made up of 19 amino acids. Trimming at V came to 0 bases and at J to 0 bases, leaving 10 bases not matched to a gene. Written as DNA, the CDR3 is TGTGCCAGCAGCGTAGAGGGTGATGGGACAGGGGGAGCTAACTATGGCTACACCTTC. Protein sequence: CASSVEGDGTGGANYGYTF.

This chain links TRBV5-6 with TRBJ1-6; TRBD1 might be the D (5 bases). The V gene's germline CDR1 is SGHDT and CDR2 YYEEEE. The V gene lost 0 bases and the J gene lost 11 bases, with 9 bases spanning the gap. The CDR3 covers 13 residues. The CDR3 nucleotides read TGTGCCAGCAGCTTGGGCGGGACCCCACCCCTCCACTTT. This gives the protein CASSLGGTPPLHF.

The chain links TRBV2 to TRBJ2-1; 7 positions match TRBD1. Germline values: CDR1 SNHLY, CDR2 FYNNEI. This CDR3 region has 15 residues. The junction had 7 bases not matched to a gene; V was cut back by 1 base and J by 7 bases. The CDR3 nucleotides are TGTGCCAGCAGTGAAGGGTCAGGGGGTCAAAATGAGCAGTTCTTC. It codes for CASSEGSGGQNEQFF.

The J gene is TRBJ2-3, the V gene TRBV6-5, with 7 bases fitting TRBD1. This CDR3 has 15 residues. V dropped 6 bases and J dropped 3; count of bases not matched to a gene: 9. Germline loops: CDR1 MNHEY, CDR2 SVGAGI. The CDR3 bases are TGTGCCAGCAGCTTAACAGGGGTGTGGACAGATACGCAGTATTTT. This sequence encodes CASSLTGVWTDTQYF.

The V gene is TRBV5-6, the J gene TRBJ1-2, with 9 bases identical to TRBD1. The CDR3 totals 14 residues. Germline CDR1 is SGHDT and CDR2 is YYEEEE. V lost 4 bases and J lost 4; bases outside the gene matches: 5. CDR3 in DNA: TGTGCCAGCAGCCCCACAGGGGGCGGCTATGGCTACACCTTC. It yields the protein CASSPTGGGYGYTF.

In this sample, this clone turned up once. This rearrangement joins TRBV6-6 to TRBJ1-6; TRBD1 agrees at 9 bases. V gave up 2 bases and J gave up 6 bases; unmatched junction bases: 5. The CDR3 has 16 residues. The germline gives CDR1 MNHNY, CDR2 SVGAGI (reference sequence). The CDR3 here is CASSYRQGVRNSPLHF. Written as DNA, the CDR3 is TGTGCCAGCAGTTACAGACAGGGGGTACGTAATTCACCCCTCCACTTT.

The genes are TRBV14 and TRBJ1-1; no definite D call. Germline V gene lookup returns CDR1 SGHDN and CDR2 FVKESK. The CDR3 totals 13 residues. With 4 bases removed from V and 6 bases from J, the gap between germline ends came to 12 bases. CDR3 sequence (DNA): TGTGCCAGCAGCCGCGGCCCCTCACCTGAAGCTTTCTTT. Encoded protein: CASSRGPSPEAFF. Looking up the rest from reference TRBV14 and TRBJ1-1 gives the full variable domain: EAGVTQFPSHSVIEKGQTVTLRCDPISGHDNLYWYRRVMGKEIKFLLHFVKESKQDESGMPNNRFLAERTGGTYSTLKVQPAELEDSGVYFCASSRGPSPEAFFGQGTRLTVV.

Written as DNA, the CDR3 is TGTGCCAGCAGCCCAGGGGGCACTGAAGCTTTCTTT. As protein: CASSPGGTEAFF. J is TRBJ1-1 and V is TRBV11-2, with TRBD1 matching over 7 bases. Looked up from germline, CDR1 is SGHAT and CDR2 is FQNNGV. The CDR3 extends over 12 amino acids. V lost 5 bases, J lost 4 bases, and 1 base stayed unmatched.

The V and J genes are TRBV30 and TRBJ1-1; D is undetermined. CDR1 and CDR2 from the germline V gene are GTSNPN and SVGIG (reference sequence). The CDR3 covers 12 residues. The V gene lost 5 bases and the J gene lost 1 base, with 8 bases spanning the gap. In DNA form, the CDR3 reads TGTGCCTGGTGGCGGTGGAACACTGAAGCTTTCTTT. It yields the protein CAWWRWNTEAFF.